This entry lists 20 T cell receptor beta chains sequenced from one sample in a study of T cells after yellow fever vaccination. TCRdb fed the 5' RACE reads into MiXCR, producing one record per CDR3 protein. The table has 280,000 or so distinct CDR3 sequences, 7.5% to 9.5% seen once. Specimen: CD4+ T cells sorted from PBMCs, collected 5 days after the yellow fever booster vaccination. These TCRs come from a man between 18 and 29 years old who received the YFV17D yellow fever vaccine.

The sample holds many counts of this clonotype. The chain recombines TRBV12-3 or TRBV12-4 with TRBJ2-1, with 14 bases fitting TRBD2. The V gene end was trimmed by 4 bases and the J gene end by 2 bases; junction bases not matched to a gene: 7. The CDR3 totals 18 residues. CDR3 sequence reads: CASSWTSGGTPTYNEQFF. Here the CDR3 DNA reads TGTGCCAGCAGTTGGACTAGCGGGGGGACTCCCACCTACAATGAGCAGTTCTTC.

This clonotype occurred many times. The V call is TRBV6-5, the J call TRBJ2-2; D is ambiguous. The CDR3 totals 16 residues. V lost 0 bases and J 0 bases, leaving 8 bases between the germline ends. CDR1 is MNHEY and CDR2 is SVGAGI in the germline V gene. CDR3 sequence (DNA): TGTGCCAGCAGTTACTCGAGGTTGGCGAACACCGGGGAGCTGTTTTTT. It encodes CASSYSRLANTGELFF.

This chain links TRBV3-1 with TRBJ1-5; 7 bases match TRBD1. Unmatched junction bases numbered 5, after V lost 4 bases and J lost 5 bases. Germline V gene sequence: CDR1 LGHDT, CDR2 YNNKEL (reference sequence). This CDR3 has 14 residues. As DNA, the CDR3 is TGTGCCAGCAGCCCTGGACAGGTCGATCAGCCCCAGCATTTT. It codes for CASSPGQVDQPQHF.

This clonotype was observed a handful of times. This chain connects TRBV2 to TRBJ1-1; tentative D call: TRBD1 (5 bases). This CDR3 spans 14 amino acids. V gave up 5 bases and J gave up 0 bases, with 10 bases separating them. Germline V gives CDR1 SNHLY, CDR2 FYNNEI. The CDR3 protein is CASSPTDLNTEAFF. As DNA, the CDR3 is TGTGCCAGCAGTCCGACAGACCTGAACACTGAAGCTTTCTTT.

This clonotype was detected many times. This chain uses TRBV5-1 with TRBJ2-2, with D perhaps given as TRBD1 or TRBD2 (5 bases each). Trimming took off 7 bases at V and 3 bases at J, with 16 bases between the two ends. This CDR3 has 15 residues. The germline V gene encodes CDR1 SGHRS and CDR2 YFSETQ. CDR3 sequence (DNA): TGCGCCAGCGGACTCGGCCAGGGATACACCGGGGAGCTGTTTTTT. Protein sequence: CASGLGQGYTGELFF.

This clonotype was picked up many times. V usage is TRBV4-1 and J usage is TRBJ1-5; D uncertain. The ends were cut back, 2 bases at V and 5 bases at J, with 7 bases in the middle. The V gene's germline CDR1 is MGHRA and CDR2 YSYEKL. The CDR3 sequence is 13 residues long. For the CDR3, the DNA is TGCGCCAGCAGCCAATTCTCGGATCAGCCCCAGCATTTT. As protein: CASSQFSDQPQHF.

The rearrangement joins TRBV6-1 to TRBJ1-5; weak D call: TRBD1 (5 bases). This CDR3 is 13 amino acids long. CDR1 is MNHNS, CDR2 SASEGT, per germline. V gave up 2 bases and J gave up 6 bases, with 8 bases separating them. Written as DNA, the CDR3 is TGTGCCAGCAGTGAACAAGGGGTTCAGCCCCAGCATTTT. Protein sequence: CASSEQGVQPQHF.

V and J are TRBV20-1 and TRBJ2-3; either TRBD1 or TRBD2 may fit D (5 bases each). The CDR3 length is 14 residues. In germline, CDR1 is DFQATT, CDR2 SNEGSKA (reference sequence). Trimming left V 3 bases short and J 1 base short, with 11 bases between. CDR3 DNA: TGCAGTGCTAGCCCCGGGGCCGGCACAGATACGCAGTATTTT. Translating gives CSASPGAGTDTQYF.

A few counts support this clonotype. CDR3 sequence: CASSSDLGWDTQYF. The CDR3 DNA reads as TGTGCCAGCAGCTCCGATTTGGGTTGGGATACGCAGTATTTT. The gene calls are TRBV7-9 and TRBJ2-3; D unclear. Deletions cut 4 bases from V and 6 bases from J, with 14 bases between. This CDR3 has 14 residues. The germline CDR1 and CDR2 sequences are SEHNR and FQNEAQ (reference sequence).

This clonotype was detected ten times or more. One end of the junction fails to match germline, which may point to a read error. This chain uses TRBV14 with TRBJ1-6; the D gene is possibly TRBD1 (5 bases). The CDR3 runs 18 residues. The germline V gene has CDR1 SGHDN and CDR2 FVKESK. The CDR3 DNA follows: TGTGCCAGCAGCCAAGAGGGGCAGTGGGGGGTCTATGATTCACCCCTCCACTTT. Protein product: CASSQEGQWGVYDSPLHF.

J is TRBJ2-7 and V is TRBV12-5; 8 bases match TRBD1. Trimming cost V 6 bases and J 1 base; bases outside gene matches: 8. The CDR3 totals 15 residues. The germline CDR1 and CDR2 sequences are LGHNT and FRNRAP. CDR3: CASGTGQGLSYEQYF. DNA for the CDR3: TGTGCTAGTGGAACCGGACAGGGTTTATCCTACGAGCAGTACTTC.

This clonotype was observed many times. This chain links TRBV4-3 with TRBJ2-5; no clear D. Germline CDR1 and CDR2: LGHNA and YSLEER. This CDR3 region has 15 residues. V lost 1 base, J lost 5 bases, and 14 bases lay in between. The CDR3 DNA reads as TGCGCCAGCAGCCAAGCTGACAATCTGCCGGAGACCCAGTACTTC. Amino acids: CASSQADNLPETQYF.

V usage is TRBV20-1 and J usage is TRBJ2-7; TRBD2 matches 7 bases. V shed 6 bases, J shed 1 base, and the junction held 6 bases outside the gene matches. The germline V gene has CDR1 DFQATT and CDR2 SNEGSKA (reference sequence). CDR3 size: 13 residues. Here the CDR3 DNA reads TGCAGTGCCACTTTGGGGGGGTCCTACGAGCAGTACGTC. This encodes CSATLGGSYEQYV.

This clonotype was seen more than once but under ten times. The CDR3 bases are TGCGCCAGCAGCCAAGAGGGGAGGGAAGCCCAGTACTTC. It yields the protein CASSQEGREAQYF. The chain carries TRBV4-3 and TRBJ2-5; TRBD2 matches at 7 bases. The junction had 4 bases not matched to a gene; V was cut back by 0 bases and J by 9 bases. The CDR3 has 13 amino acids. Germline V CDR1 and CDR2: LGHNA, YSLEER.

In this sample, this clonotype turned up many times. The chain uses TRBV6-2 or TRBV6-3 and TRBJ2-7; D perhaps matches TRBD2 (5 bases). The CDR3 length is 14 residues. From germline, CDR1 is MNHEY and CDR2 SVGEGT. V was shortened by 6 bases and J by 9 bases, with 21 bases between the two germline ends. The chain's CDR3 is CASSLRTGLTAQYF. DNA of the CDR3: TGTGCCAGCAGCCTACGGACCGGACTGACGGCGCAGTACTTC.

This clonotype was detected many times. The chain joins TRBV5-6 to TRBJ1-1; D is unresolved. Trimming left V 6 bases short and J 5 bases short, with 17 bases between. Germline CDR1 is SGHDT and CDR2 is YYEEEE. The CDR3 is 14 residues long. CDR3 in amino acids: CASTLYSVRTEAFF. In DNA form, the CDR3 reads TGTGCCAGCACCCTTTATAGCGTTAGGACTGAAGCTTTCTTT.

The rearrangement joins TRBV6-1 to TRBJ2-7; TRBD2 agrees at 7 bases. Germline CDR1 MNHNS, CDR2 SASEGT. The V gene end was trimmed by 7 bases and the J gene end by 0 bases; junction bases not matched to a gene: 9. The CDR3 consists of 15 residues. CDR3 sequence reads: CASNSWTGGSYEQYF. The CDR3 nucleotides are TGTGCCAGCAATTCGTGGACGGGAGGCTCCTACGAGCAGTACTTC.

This clonotype was seen more than once but under ten times. The chain employs TRBV3-1 and TRBJ2-3; no clear D. The CDR3 covers 14 residues. V was trimmed by 2 bases and J by 4 bases, leaving 10 bases between them. Germline lookup yields CDR1 LGHDT and CDR2 YNNKEL (reference sequence). This CDR3 reads CASSQFTFADTQYF. CDR3 DNA: TGTGCCAGCAGCCAATTTACCTTCGCAGATACGCAGTATTTT.

This clonotype was detected a few times. J is TRBJ2-7 and V is TRBV5-1; no definite D call. The CDR3 is made up of 15 amino acids. Trimming took 5 bases from V and 2 from J, leaving 17 bases between them. Germline CDR1 SGHRS, CDR2 YFSETQ. The CDR3, as DNA: TGCGCCAGCAGTGTCGGGTTAGGGCTTACCTACGAGCAGTACTTC. This codes for CASSVGLGLTYEQYF.

The V call is TRBV27, the J call TRBJ1-2; TRBD1 matches at 11 bases. This CDR3 contains 17 residues. Germline V gene lookup returns CDR1 MNHEY and CDR2 SMNVEV (reference sequence). V shed 3 bases, J shed 8 bases, and the junction held 14 bases outside the gene matches. The CDR3 protein is CASSFSGTGGDMGGYTF. CDR3 bases: TGTGCCAGCAGTTTCTCCGGGACAGGGGGGGATATGGGAGGCTACACCTTC.